This T cell receptor beta chain was identified during a study of T cells after yellow fever vaccination (dated by TCRdb to between 2018 and 2021). In terms of the full investigation: Libraries from fractions with low cell numbers were prepared with the SMART-Seq v4 Ultra Low Input RNA kit. Bulk TCR alpha and beta repertoires were sequenced longitudinally to track T-cell clones before and after primary and booster YFV17D yellow fever vaccination. Two healthy male donors, one aged 18 to 30 and one aged 30 to 40 years, made up the cohort. Bulk PBMC replicates and cell subsets were isolated from blood drawn at multiple timepoints before and after both primary and secondary immunization.

TCR cDNA was synthesized by 5'RACE template switching, through which a universal primer site and unique molecular identifiers were introduced. cDNA synthesis was primed from both the TCR alpha and TCR beta constant segments. Library amplification involved two PCR steps, and the second step added sample barcodes and sequencing adapters. Sequencing of libraries was done on Illumina HiSeq 2500 (2x100 bp) or NovaSeq (2x150 bp). Under the source paper's analysis protocol: MIGEC handled demultiplexing of reads and collapsing into UMI consensus sequences, while MiXCR performed V(D)J alignment. Clonotypes responding to the vaccine were identified with edgeR on replicate PBMC samples, with the criteria of FDR below 0.01 and a log2 fold change above 5 up to day 15. Bulk clonotypes were assigned CD4 or CD8 identity according to which sequenced CD4 or CD8 repertoire held them at higher abundance. TCRdb took the public reads, trimmed them with fastp at Q25, ran MiXCR for clone calling and kept in-frame beta chains. Every CDR3 protein is listed once, alongside the most common genes and DNA of its rows. The V and J calls, along with clone size, are taken from TCRdb and not from the paper's own processing. Within this sample are more than 95,000 distinct CDR3 sequences, with roughly 6.7% of them counted one time only. Roughly 2.6% of the sample lies in the top ten.

Points the paper makes about the study in general: A small fraction of clonotypes appeared in both the CD4 and CD8 compartments, likely as a result of convergent recombination. The study included only a couple of donors, which limits how far the findings can be generalized. After the booster, most of the clones that had expanded following primary vaccination were detected again (approximately 96% of CD4 and roughly nine tenths of CD8), which suggests that memory was broadly maintained. Because abundant contaminating clonotypes from the bulk population could be contained in FACS-sorted repertoires, computational filtering was required. Compared with the primary T-cell response, the secondary T-cell response was faster but weaker, reaching its peak on day 5 rather than on day 15.

The treatment or condition label, read with the paper, signifies: live attenuated yellow fever vaccine strain. A standard Ficoll-Paque protocol was used to isolate PBMCs from peripheral blood. CD4 and CD8 T-cell fractions were isolated with Dynabeads CD4 and CD8 positive selection kits. RNA was extracted with TriZol from bulk PBMCs, CD4 and CD8 fractions, and dextramer-positive and dextramer-negative fractions. This clonotype occurred many times. There is no known antigen for this receptor. Per-base quality was not reported, and no clone a single base away is much larger than it. V is trimmed back by 5 bases and J by 4 bases, and the junction contains 6 bases that no gene match accounts for. The CDR3 spans 15 residues, from the cysteine through the phenylalanine. Of the read, only the CDR3 DNA is kept; its 45 bases are in frame from base 1. The germline V gene yields SGHTA for CDR1 and FQGNSA for CDR2.

The chain is encoded by TRBV7-2 joined to TRBJ2-1, with 9 bases in between that match TRBD2. This clonotype was sampled from a man younger than 35 who received the YFV17D yellow fever vaccine. The sample consisted of CD4+ T cells sorted from PBMCs, taken around 10 days after the first yellow fever vaccination. The CDR3 sequence is CASSQSGGFYNEQFF. The DNA sequence follows: TGTGCCAGCAGCCAGAGCGGGGGGTTTTACAATGAGCAGTTCTTC.